The 3 T cell receptor beta chains below were found in one sample sequenced in a study of blood T cell repertoires in COVID-19. Repertoires were generated with immunoSEQ multiplex PCR, while TCRdb's copy carries only in-frame clones and drops some. The data hold 95,000 to 100,000 clones, with around 93% observed a single time. The sequenced sample consisted of peripheral blood. These receptors were obtained from a man aged 45-60 years with acute or convalescent COVID-19.

The chain has TRBV27 and TRBJ2-7, with TRBD2 matching over 14 bases. CDR1 is MNHEY, CDR2 SMNVEV, per germline (reference sequence). CDR3 length equals 15 residues. With 0 bases clipped from V and 8 bases from J, the junction kept 3 bases outside the gene matches. CDR3 protein: CASSLSTSGGAKQYF. CDR3 nucleotide sequence: TGTGCCAGCAGTTTATCGACTAGCGGGGGGGCCAAGCAGTACTTC.

This chain joins TRBV12-2 and TRBJ1-2; the table's D gene call, TRBD1, was not cross checked with the DNA. TRBV12-2 is listed as a pseudogene. The CDR3 is 15 residues long. CDR3 nucleotides: TGTGCAAGTCGCTCCACAGGGGATCTGCACTATGGCTACACCTTC. Its translation is CASRSTGDLHYGYTF.

The chain links TRBV7-2 to TRBJ2-7; TRBD1 matches 7 bases. The CDR3 has 16 residues. V lost 4 bases and J lost 2; bases outside the gene matches: 11. From germline, CDR1 is SGHTA and CDR2 FQGNSA. This CDR3 is CASSSLIQGTTYEQYF. The CDR3 DNA follows: TGTGCCAGCAGCTCACTTATACAGGGGACGACCTACGAGCAGTACTTC.